This T cell receptor (beta chain) was obtained from a study of cytomegalovirus exposure and HLA in healthy donors. General study results and limits: Investigators reported 164 TCR beta chains as tied to cytomegalovirus. Under in vitro conditions, a few CMV-associated chains were confirmed as specific for CMV antigens. First-cohort TCR clusters were later found to tend to co-occur in the 120 or so validation repertoires.

As regards this clone: Its cognate antigen is unknown.

It was the approximately 120-subject validation cohort, separate from the approximately 680-subject first cohort, to which the donors belonged. The CDR3 covers 17 residues. After removal of 4 bases from V and 0 bases from J, the junction contained 9 bases not matched to a gene. Germline values: CDR1 SGHRS, CDR2 YFSETQ. Clones were read by immunoSEQ multiplex PCR, and TCRdb kept only the in-frame ones, dropping some. The repertoire includes tens of thousands of clones, 90% to 96% of them detected once, and 1.6% sits in the top ten. Sequenced sample: PBMCs. The chain couples TRBV5-1 to TRBJ2-1; 8 bases map to TRBD2. The sequence came from a young man in good health and CMV-seropositive. The CDR3 protein is CASSPTKRESSYNEQFF. The DNA for the CDR3 is TGCGCCAGCAGCCCTACCAAGCGGGAGAGCTCCTACAATGAGCAGTTCTTC. The whole variable domain, remainder taken from reference TRBV5-1 and TRBJ2-1, is KAGVTQTPRYLIKTRGQQVTLSCSPISGHRSVSWYQQTPGQGLQFLFEYFSETQRNKGNFPGRFSGRQFSNSRSEMNVSTLELGDSALYLCASSPTKRESSYNEQFFGPGTRLTVL.